This T cell receptor beta chain comes out of a study of blood T cell repertoires in COVID-19. CDR1 and CDR2 (germline): GTSNPN, SVGIG (reference sequence). Between the trimmed V and J ends, which lost 3 bases and 3 bases, there was a span of 12 bases. The CDR3 length is 14 residues. This table comes from immunoSEQ multiplex PCR, and its TCRdb copy is limited to in-frame clones, with some not included. The table includes 200,000 to 250,000 clones, around 91% detected once. The V and J genes are TRBV30 and TRBJ1-5, with D possibly TRBD1 on 6 matching bases. Sequenced sample: PBMCs or T cells enriched from blood (not recorded which). This TCR was sampled from a man between 25 and 39 years old who had been exposed to COVID-19. Written as DNA, the CDR3 is TGTGCCTGGAGCGGGAGGGGGTACAATCAGCCCCAGCATTTT. Amino acids: CAWSGRGYNQPQHF.